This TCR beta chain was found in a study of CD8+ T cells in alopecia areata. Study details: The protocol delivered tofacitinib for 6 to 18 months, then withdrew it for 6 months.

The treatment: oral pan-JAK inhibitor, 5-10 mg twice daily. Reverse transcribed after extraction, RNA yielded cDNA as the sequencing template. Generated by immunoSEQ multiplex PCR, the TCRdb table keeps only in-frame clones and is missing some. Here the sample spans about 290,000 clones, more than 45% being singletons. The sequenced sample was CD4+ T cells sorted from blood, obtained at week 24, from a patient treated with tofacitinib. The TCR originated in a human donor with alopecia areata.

CDR3 nucleotides: TGTGCCTGGAGTGTCTGGGGACTACTAGTTCCGAACACTGAAGCTTTCTTT. Its protein product is CAWSVWGLLVPNTEAFF. V is TRBV30 and J is TRBJ1-1; D may be TRBD1 (5 bases). The CDR3 runs to 17 residues. Trimming removed 0 bases at V and 1 base at J, with 18 bases between. From germline, CDR1 is GTSNPN and CDR2 SVGIG (reference sequence).